A single sample gave rise to the 8 T cell receptor beta chains below, sequenced in a study of CD8 T cells in Susac syndrome. Random hexamers primed reverse transcription of 0.5 to 1 ug RNA. A single record per CDR3 protein comes from TCRdb applying MiXCR to the immunoSEQ multiplex PCR reads. The sample yields around 200,000 distinct CDR3 sequences, more than 90% seen once. The sequenced sample consisted of CD4+ T cells from PBMCs. These receptors were obtained from a human donor with Susac syndrome.

This clonotype appeared a few times. The chain carries TRBV11-2 and TRBJ2-6; D is undetermined. CDR1 is SGHAT, CDR2 FQNNGV, per germline. This CDR3 is built from 14 residues. The V and J ends lost 5 bases and 0 bases respectively, with 5 bases between them. Here the CDR3 DNA reads TGTGCCAGCAGCGAGTACTCTGGGGCCAACGTCCTGACTTTC. The encoded protein is CASSEYSGANVLTF.

This chain joins TRBV12-3 or TRBV12-4 and TRBJ1-5, with D maybe TRBD1 (5 bases). Trimming stripped 3 bases from V and 6 bases from J, with 9 bases between. The CDR3 consists of 13 residues. CDR3: CASSFWGGQPQHF. In DNA form, the CDR3 reads TGTGCCAGCAGTTTCTGGGGCGGTCAGCCCCAGCATTTT.

The chain joins TRBV20-1 to TRBJ2-2; D may correspond to TRBD1 or TRBD2 (5 bases each). Germline-derived CDR1 and CDR2 are DFQATT and SNEGSKA (reference sequence). The CDR3 length is 12 residues. V lost 6 bases, J lost 2 bases, and 7 bases lay in between. The CDR3 DNA follows: TGCAGTGCCTGGGACAACACCGGGGAGCTGTTTTTT. Translating gives CSAWDNTGELFF.

The chain combines TRBV9 with TRBJ2-5; TRBD1 matches 7 bases. Germline V gene lookup returns CDR1 SGDLS and CDR2 YYNGEE. The CDR3 sequence is 14 residues long. With 7 bases clipped from V and 4 bases from J, the junction kept 10 bases outside the gene matches. In nucleotides, the CDR3 is TGTGCCAGCGGACGGAGACAGGGACGAGAGACCCAGTACTTC. Its protein is CASGRRQGRETQYF.

Written as DNA, the CDR3 is TGTGCCAGTACACAGGGATGGGAGCAGTACTTC. As protein: CASTQGWEQYF. This chain connects TRBV6-5 to TRBJ2-7, with a possible D match to TRBD1 (6 bases). V was pared by 9 bases and J by 7 bases, with 13 bases between. The CDR3 loop spans 11 amino acids. Germline V lookup: CDR1 MNHEY, CDR2 SVGAGI.

The chain joins TRBV20-1 to TRBJ2-3, with 10 bases fitting TRBD2. Germline CDR1 and CDR2: DFQATT and SNEGSKA (reference sequence). J gave up 2 bases and V 1 base, and 3 bases lay outside the gene matches. CDR3 length equals 15 residues. CDR3 loop: CSARGTSGYTDTQYF. For the CDR3, the DNA is TGCAGTGCTAGAGGGACTAGCGGCTACACAGATACGCAGTATTTT.

The chain is built from TRBV3-1 and TRBJ1-2; 7 bases fit TRBD1. V was pared by 4 bases and J by 2 bases, with 7 bases of the junction left unmatched. This CDR3 contains 15 residues. The V gene's germline CDR1 is LGHDT and CDR2 YNNKEL (reference sequence). The chain's CDR3 is CASSRPGQSNYGYTF. The CDR3 nucleotides read TGTGCCAGCAGCCGACCGGGACAGTCCAACTATGGCTACACCTTC.

The chain couples TRBV3-1 to TRBJ2-1, with D possibly being TRBD2 (6 bases). V gave up 2 bases and J gave up 2 bases, with 13 bases separating them. The germline CDR1 and CDR2 sequences are LGHDT and YNNKEL (reference sequence). This CDR3 contains 16 residues. CDR3 residues: CASSQLEGTPYNEQFF. The CDR3 DNA reads TGTGCCAGCAGCCAACTTGAAGGGACTCCCTACAATGAGCAGTTCTTC.